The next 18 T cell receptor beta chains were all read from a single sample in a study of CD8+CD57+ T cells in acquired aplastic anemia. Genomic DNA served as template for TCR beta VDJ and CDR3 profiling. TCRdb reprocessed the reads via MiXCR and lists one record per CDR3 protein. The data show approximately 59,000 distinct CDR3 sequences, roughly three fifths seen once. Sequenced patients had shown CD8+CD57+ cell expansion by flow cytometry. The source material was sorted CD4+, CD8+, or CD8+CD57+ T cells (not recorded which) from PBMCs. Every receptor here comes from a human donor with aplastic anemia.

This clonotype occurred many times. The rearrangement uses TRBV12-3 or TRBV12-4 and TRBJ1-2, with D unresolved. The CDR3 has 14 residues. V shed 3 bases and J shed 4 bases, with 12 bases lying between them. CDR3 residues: CASSLGGIGYGYTF. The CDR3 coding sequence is TGTGCCAGCAGTTTGGGAGGAATAGGCTATGGCTACACCTTC.

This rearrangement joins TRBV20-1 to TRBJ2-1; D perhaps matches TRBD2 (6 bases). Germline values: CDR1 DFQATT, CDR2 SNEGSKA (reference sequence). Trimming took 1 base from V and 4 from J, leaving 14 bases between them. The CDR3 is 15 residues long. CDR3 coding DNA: TGCAGTGCTAGAGCCAACCGGGACTGGTACAATGAGCAGTTCTTC. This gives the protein CSARANRDWYNEQFF.

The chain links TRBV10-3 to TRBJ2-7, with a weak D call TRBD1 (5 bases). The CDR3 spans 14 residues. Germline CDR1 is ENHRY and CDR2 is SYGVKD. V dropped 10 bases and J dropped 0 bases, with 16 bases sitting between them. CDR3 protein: CASRQQFSSYEQYF. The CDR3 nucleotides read TGTGCCAGCAGACAGCAATTCAGCTCCTACGAGCAGTACTTC.

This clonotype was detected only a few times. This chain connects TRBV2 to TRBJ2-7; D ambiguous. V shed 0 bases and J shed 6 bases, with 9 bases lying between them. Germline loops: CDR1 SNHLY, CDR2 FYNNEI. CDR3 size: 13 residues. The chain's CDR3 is CASSEASRPEQYF. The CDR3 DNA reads TGTGCCAGCAGTGAAGCCAGCCGTCCCGAGCAGTACTTC.

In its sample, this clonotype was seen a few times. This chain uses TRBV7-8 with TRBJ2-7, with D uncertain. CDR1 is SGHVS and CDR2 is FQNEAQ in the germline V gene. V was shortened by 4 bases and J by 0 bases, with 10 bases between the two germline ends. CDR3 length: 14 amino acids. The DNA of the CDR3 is TGTGCCAGCAGCTACGAGAGCCGCTCCTACGAGCAGTACTTC. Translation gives CASSYESRSYEQYF.

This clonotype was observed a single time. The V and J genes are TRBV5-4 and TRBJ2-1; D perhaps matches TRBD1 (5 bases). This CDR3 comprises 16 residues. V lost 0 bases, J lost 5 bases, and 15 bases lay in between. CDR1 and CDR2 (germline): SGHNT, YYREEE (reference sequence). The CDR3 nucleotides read TGTGCCAGCAGCTTGGGGACAACCACAGGAGACAATGAGCAGTTCTTC. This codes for CASSLGTTTGDNEQFF.

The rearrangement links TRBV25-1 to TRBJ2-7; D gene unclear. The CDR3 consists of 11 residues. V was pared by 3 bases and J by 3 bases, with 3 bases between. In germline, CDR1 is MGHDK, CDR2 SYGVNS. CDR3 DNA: TGTGCCAGCAGTGACTTCTACGAGCAGTACTTC. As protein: CASSDFYEQYF.

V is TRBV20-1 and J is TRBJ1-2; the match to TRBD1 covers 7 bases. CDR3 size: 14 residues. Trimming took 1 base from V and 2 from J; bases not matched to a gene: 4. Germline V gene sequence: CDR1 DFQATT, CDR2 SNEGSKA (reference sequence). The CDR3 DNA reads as TGCAGTGCTAGAGGACAGGGAGAGAACTATGGCTACACCTTC. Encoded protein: CSARGQGENYGYTF.

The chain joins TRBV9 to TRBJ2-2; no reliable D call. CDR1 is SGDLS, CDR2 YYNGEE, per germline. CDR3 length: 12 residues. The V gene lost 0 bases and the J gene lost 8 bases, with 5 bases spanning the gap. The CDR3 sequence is CASSVDVGELFF. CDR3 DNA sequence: TGTGCCAGCAGCGTAGACGTAGGGGAGCTGTTTTTT.

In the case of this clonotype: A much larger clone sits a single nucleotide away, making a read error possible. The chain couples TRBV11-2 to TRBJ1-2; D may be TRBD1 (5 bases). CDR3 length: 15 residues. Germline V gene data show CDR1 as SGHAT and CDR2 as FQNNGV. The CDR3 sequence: CAGSFRQGVSYGYTF. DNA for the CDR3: TGTGCCGGCAGCTTTCGGCAGGGAGTTTCGTATGGCTACACCTTC.

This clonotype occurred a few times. The CDR3: CASSSGGNTEAFF. The CDR3 DNA is TGTGCCAGTAGTTCCGGAGGGAACACTGAAGCTTTCTTT. This chain connects TRBV19 to TRBJ1-1; D gene unclear. Germline loops: CDR1 LNHDA, CDR2 SQIVND (reference sequence). The length of the CDR3 is 13 residues. The V end was cut by 5 bases, the J end by 1 base, with 8 bases between.

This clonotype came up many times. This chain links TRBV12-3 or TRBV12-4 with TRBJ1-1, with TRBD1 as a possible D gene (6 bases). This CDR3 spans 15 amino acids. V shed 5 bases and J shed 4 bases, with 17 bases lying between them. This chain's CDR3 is CASSDPGAGGTEAFF. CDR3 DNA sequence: TGTGCCAGCAGTGACCCGGGGGCGGGAGGCACTGAAGCTTTCTTT.

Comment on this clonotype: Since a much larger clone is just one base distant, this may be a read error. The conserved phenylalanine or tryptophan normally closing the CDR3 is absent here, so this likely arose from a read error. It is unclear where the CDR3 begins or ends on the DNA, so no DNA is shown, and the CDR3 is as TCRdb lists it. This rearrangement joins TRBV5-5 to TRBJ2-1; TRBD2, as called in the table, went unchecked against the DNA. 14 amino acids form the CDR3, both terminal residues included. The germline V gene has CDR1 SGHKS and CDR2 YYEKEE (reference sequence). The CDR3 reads CASSPWTSGGFEFL.

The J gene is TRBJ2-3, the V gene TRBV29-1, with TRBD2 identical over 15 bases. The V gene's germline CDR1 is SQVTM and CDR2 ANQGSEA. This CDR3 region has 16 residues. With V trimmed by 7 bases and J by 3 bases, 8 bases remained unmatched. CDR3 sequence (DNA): TGCAGCGGGCTTGGGACTAGCGGGGGGTGGACAGATACGCAGTATTTT. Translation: CSGLGTSGGWTDTQYF.

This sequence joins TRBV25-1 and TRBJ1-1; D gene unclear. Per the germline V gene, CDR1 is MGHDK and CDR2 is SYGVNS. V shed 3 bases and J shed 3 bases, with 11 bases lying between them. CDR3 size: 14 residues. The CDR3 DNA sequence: TGTGCCAGCAGTGATCGGAGTTCAGACACTGAAGCTTTCTTT. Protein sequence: CASSDRSSDTEAFF.

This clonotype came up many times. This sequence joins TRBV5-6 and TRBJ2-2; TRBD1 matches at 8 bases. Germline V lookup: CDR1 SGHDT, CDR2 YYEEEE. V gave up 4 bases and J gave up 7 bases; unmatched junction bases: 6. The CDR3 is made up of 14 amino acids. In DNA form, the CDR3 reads TGTGCCAGCAGCCGGGGGACAGGCGTCGGGGAGCTGTTTTTT. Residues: CASSRGTGVGELFF. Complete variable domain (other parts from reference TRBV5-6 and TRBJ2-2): DAGVTQSPTHLIKTRGQQVTLRCSPKSGHDTVSWYQQALGQGPQFIFQYYEEEERQRGNFPDRFSGHQFPNYSSELNVNALLLGDSALYLCASSRGTGVGELFFGEGSRLTVL.

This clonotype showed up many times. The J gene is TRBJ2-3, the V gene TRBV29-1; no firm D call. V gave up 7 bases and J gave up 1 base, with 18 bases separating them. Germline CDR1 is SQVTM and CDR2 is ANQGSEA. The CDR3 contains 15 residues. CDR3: CSATIDLWGTDTQYF. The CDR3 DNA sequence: TGCAGCGCGACGATAGATTTGTGGGGCACAGATACGCAGTATTTT.

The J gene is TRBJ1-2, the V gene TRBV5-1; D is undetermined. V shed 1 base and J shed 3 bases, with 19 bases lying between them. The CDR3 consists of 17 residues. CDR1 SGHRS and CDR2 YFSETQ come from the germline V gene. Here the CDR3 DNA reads TGCGCCAGCAGCTTGCCCAGTTTTGTGGAAGCAGACTATGGCTACACCTTC. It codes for CASSLPSFVEADYGYTF.